The 21 T cell receptor beta chains below all came from one sample that was sequenced in a study of graft-versus-host responses after intestinal transplantation. Their antigen targets remain unknown. Some clones are missing from TCRdb's copy, which holds only in-frame ones; the method was immunoSEQ multiplex PCR. In the table there are 100,000 or so clones, 85% to 95% of which are singletons. The sequences come from unstimulated CD8+ T cells sorted from spleen or lymph node cells, collected before transplant. The source of these receptors is a human donor who was the organ donor for an intestinal transplant.

This chain uses TRBV5-4 with TRBJ2-1; a weak D match, TRBD2 (6 bases). Germline-derived CDR1 and CDR2 are SGHNT and YYREEE (reference sequence). With 4 bases removed from V and 8 bases from J, the gap between germline ends came to 10 bases. The CDR3 consists of 12 residues. The CDR3 here is CASSIWEDEQFF. Written as DNA, the CDR3 is TGTGCCAGCAGCATCTGGGAGGATGAGCAGTTCTTC.

The chain combines TRBV10-3 with TRBJ1-2; 9 bases line up with TRBD1. The V and J ends lost 4 bases and 8 bases, in that order; junction bases with no gene match: 14. The CDR3 runs to 16 residues. Germline V gene sequence: CDR1 ENHRY, CDR2 SYGVKD. The CDR3 reads CAISAARDRVLRGYTF. The CDR3 DNA reads as TGTGCCATCAGTGCTGCCCGGGACAGGGTCCTCAGGGGCTACACCTTC.

The chain is built from TRBV11-2 and TRBJ2-7; a possible D gene is TRBD1 (5 bases). Between the trimmed V and J ends, which lost 1 base and 3 bases, there was a span of 10 bases. The CDR3 covers 14 residues. From germline, CDR1 is SGHAT and CDR2 FQNNGV. The CDR3: CASSLGAGNYEQYF. In DNA form, the CDR3 reads TGTGCCAGCAGCTTAGGGGCAGGGAACTACGAGCAGTACTTC.

This clone has a handful of counts. The genes are TRBV4-1 and TRBJ1-6; 8 bases map to TRBD1. Germline V CDR1 and CDR2: MGHRA, YSYEKL. After removal of 2 bases from V and 7 bases from J, the junction contained 7 bases not matched to a gene. The CDR3 consists of 16 residues. The CDR3 loop reads CASSQMGQAPNSPLHF. DNA for the CDR3: TGCGCCAGCAGCCAAATGGGACAGGCCCCAAATTCACCCCTCCACTTT.

This clone occurred once. The chain couples TRBV7-9 to TRBJ2-5; 9 bases agree with TRBD2. From germline, CDR1 is SEHNR and CDR2 FQNEAQ (reference sequence). The CDR3 totals 16 residues. V shed 2 bases and J 5 bases; nucleotides not matched to a gene: 9. The CDR3 sequence is CASSLLSSGVIETQYF. Written as DNA, the CDR3 is TGTGCCAGCAGCTTATTGTCTAGCGGGGTTATCGAGACCCAGTACTTC.

V is TRBV4-2 and J is TRBJ2-5, with 7 bases matching TRBD2. Germline V lookup: CDR1 LGHNA, CDR2 YNFKEQ. CDR3 length equals 16 residues. The V and J ends lost 2 bases and 2 bases, in that order; junction bases with no gene match: 8. The CDR3 DNA is TGTGCCAGCAGCCAATTGGCCTGGGGGGGTCAAGAGACCCAGTACTTC. It codes for CASSQLAWGGQETQYF.

This chain links TRBV18 with TRBJ1-1; a possible D gene is TRBD1 (6 bases). V gave up 0 bases and J gave up 10 bases, with 6 bases separating them. This CDR3 spans 11 amino acids. Germline CDR1 KGHSH, CDR2 LQKENI. The CDR3 sequence: CASSPPRGAFF. As DNA, the CDR3 is TGTGCCAGCTCACCACCCAGGGGAGCTTTCTTT.

The chain recombines TRBV7-9 with TRBJ2-1, with 9 bases fitting TRBD1. V lost 4 bases and J lost 2; bases outside the gene matches: 12. This CDR3 region has 18 residues. Germline V gene sequence: CDR1 SEHNR, CDR2 FQNEAQ (reference sequence). The CDR3 coding sequence is TGTGCCAGCAGCTCAGTCACGGTGACAGGGGGACCCTACAATGAGCAGTTCTTC. Encoded protein: CASSSVTVTGGPYNEQFF. Drawing the rest from reference TRBV7-9 and TRBJ2-1, the complete variable domain is DTGVSQNPRHKITKRGQNVTFRCDPISEHNRLYWYRQTLGQGPEFLTYFQNEAQLEKSRLLSDRFSAERPKGSFSTLEIQRTEQGDSAMYLCASSSVTVTGGPYNEQFFGPGTRLTVL.

The chain carries TRBV30 and TRBJ1-6; D gene uncertain. Per germline, CDR1 GTSNPN and CDR2 SVGIG (reference sequence). Deletions cut 1 base from V and 6 bases from J, with 7 bases between. The CDR3 spans 13 residues. The CDR3 region is CAWSDGVNSPLHF. CDR3 nucleotides: TGTGCCTGGAGTGATGGAGTTAATTCACCCCTCCACTTT.

The chain couples TRBV4-1 to TRBJ2-7; 8 bases are shared with TRBD1. Germline assignment: CDR1 MGHRA and CDR2 YSYEKL. The CDR3 covers 15 residues. V lost 1 base to trimming and J lost 2 bases; unmatched junction nucleotides: 4. Here the CDR3 reads CASSQVRTGTYEQYF. As DNA, the CDR3 is TGCGCCAGCAGCCAAGTGCGGACAGGGACCTACGAGCAGTACTTC.

This sequence joins TRBV4-1 and TRBJ1-2; 8 bases map to TRBD1. This CDR3 spans 15 amino acids. V dropped 3 bases and J dropped 3; count of bases not matched to a gene: 6. Germline CDR1 and CDR2: MGHRA and YSYEKL. CDR3 coding DNA: TGCGCCAGCAGCCACAGGACAGGGATGGACTATGGCTACACCTTC. Its protein product is CASSHRTGMDYGYTF.

The V call is TRBV11-3, the J call TRBJ2-5; TRBD2 aligns across 8 bases. This CDR3 has 17 residues. Germline V gene data show CDR1 as SGHNT and CDR2 as YENEEA. V lost 4 bases to trimming and J lost 7 bases; unmatched junction nucleotides: 17. The CDR3 reads CASSSLRGGFPGGTQYF. CDR3 DNA sequence: TGTGCCAGCAGCTCTCTTCGCGGGGGGTTCCCGGGGGGGACCCAGTACTTC.

This clone was counted between two and nine times. The chain carries TRBV30 and TRBJ2-7; D unresolved. The germline V gene encodes CDR1 GTSNPN and CDR2 SVGIG (reference sequence). The V end was cut by 1 base, the J end by 6 bases, with 13 bases between. The CDR3 totals 13 residues. The CDR3: CAWSASWSPEQYF. In DNA, the CDR3 is TGTGCCTGGAGTGCCAGTTGGAGCCCCGAGCAGTACTTC. The full variable domain, rest sourced from reference TRBV30 and TRBJ2-7, is SQTIHQWPATLVQPVGSPLSLECTVEGTSNPNLYWYRQAAGRGLQLLFYSVGIGQISSEVPQNLSASRPQDRQFILSSKKLLLSDSGFYLCAWSASWSPEQYFGPGTRLTVT.

This chain links TRBV5-8 with TRBJ1-5, with TRBD1 matching 9 bases. Germline values: CDR1 SGHTS, CDR2 YDEGEE. This CDR3 comprises 15 residues. The V and J ends lost 5 bases and 4 bases, in that order; junction bases with no gene match: 7. CDR3 protein: CASRTTGTGNQPQHF. The CDR3 DNA reads as TGTGCCAGCAGGACTACCGGGACAGGGAATCAGCCCCAGCATTTT.

The chain employs TRBV9 and TRBJ2-3; TRBD2 agrees at 9 bases. The V and J ends lost 3 bases and 2 bases, in that order; junction bases with no gene match: 7. The CDR3 contains 16 residues. Germline V gives CDR1 SGDLS, CDR2 YYNGEE. CDR3 DNA: TGTGCCAGCAGCGGAACGGGACTAGCTAACACAGATACGCAGTATTTT. The encoded protein is CASSGTGLANTDTQYF.

The V gene is TRBV29-1, the J gene TRBJ2-1, with TRBD2 matching over 7 bases. The CDR3 runs 13 residues. The germline CDR1 and CDR2 sequences are SQVTM and ANQGSEA. V was clipped by 5 bases and J by 6 bases; unmatched bases: 7. This CDR3 reads CSVLAGVFNEQFF. The CDR3 DNA reads as TGCAGCGTTCTGGCGGGAGTCTTCAATGAGCAGTTCTTC.

Points on this clone: Other DNA sequences in the sample encode the same CDR3. This chain uses TRBV27 with TRBJ2-7; 9 positions match TRBD1. CDR1 is MNHEY, CDR2 SMNVEV, per germline (reference sequence). V lost 2 bases, J lost 7 bases, and 3 bases stayed unmatched. This CDR3 spans 13 amino acids. The CDR3 loop is CASSLGTGYEQYF. As DNA, the CDR3 is TGTGCCAGCAGTTTAGGGACAGGGTATGAGCAGTACTTC.

This sequence joins TRBV7-9 and TRBJ2-5; D is unresolved. This CDR3 is 14 amino acids long. Trimming took off 1 base at V and 5 bases at J, with 11 bases between the two ends. Germline V gives CDR1 SEHNR, CDR2 FQNEAQ (reference sequence). This CDR3 reads CASSLVVVGETQYF. CDR3 DNA: TGTGCCAGCAGCTTAGTAGTGGTTGGTGAGACCCAGTACTTC.

The chain carries TRBV6-4 and TRBJ1-5, with D maybe TRBD1 (5 bases). V was clipped by 6 bases and J by 10 bases, with 13 bases between them. CDR3 size: 12 residues. Per the germline V gene, CDR1 is MRHNA and CDR2 is SNTAGT. In DNA form, the CDR3 reads TGTGCCAGCAGGCTACCTCAGGGACCCCAGCATTTT. Translation: CASRLPQGPQHF.

V and J are TRBV18 and TRBJ1-1, with D unresolved. The CDR3 has 16 residues. The ends were cut back, 3 bases at V and 5 bases at J, with 19 bases in the middle. Germline lookup yields CDR1 KGHSH and CDR2 LQKENI. The CDR3: CASSPYPPGSDTEAFF. As DNA, the CDR3 is TGTGCCAGCTCACCTTACCCCCCCGGGTCTGATACTGAAGCTTTCTTT.

This clone showed up just a few times. In DNA, the CDR3 is TGTGCCACCCGGGGGGGGTGGTATCAGCCCCAGCATTTT. Translated: CATRGGWYQPQHF. V and J are TRBV6-1 and TRBJ1-5; D is perhaps TRBD1 (5 bases). With 10 bases removed from V and 5 bases from J, the gap between germline ends came to 15 bases. The germline CDR1 and CDR2 sequences are MNHNS and SASEGT. This CDR3 has 13 residues.